This TCR beta chain is from a study of blood T cell repertoires in COVID-19. The table came from immunoSEQ multiplex PCR; TCRdb's copy has only in-frame clones and leaves some out. The sample yields hundreds of thousands of clones, approximately 86% seen once. The CDR3 length is 17 residues. V was clipped by 5 bases and J by 1 base; unmatched bases: 10. Germline assignment: CDR1 SGHRS and CDR2 YFSETQ. Input material: PBMCs or T cells enriched from blood (not recorded which). V usage is TRBV5-1 and J usage is TRBJ2-2, with 8 bases identical to TRBD1. This TCR was sampled from a woman younger than 45 who had been exposed to COVID-19. CDR3 sequence: CASRPGPGTGNTGELFF. The CDR3 DNA sequence: TGCGCCAGCAGACCCGGTCCCGGGACAGGGAACACCGGGGAGCTGTTTTTT.